Listed here are 7 T cell receptor beta chains from one sample, sequenced in a study of T cell changes during pregnancy in multiple sclerosis. Clones were sequenced by immunoSEQ multiplex PCR, and TCRdb holds only the in-frame ones, with some missing. The data contain approximately 73,000 clones, approximately 94% of them seen just once; the ten biggest clones take up roughly 0.22%. The specimen was CD4+ T cells from peripheral blood mononuclear cells, collected before pregnancy. These receptors were obtained from a female donor with multiple sclerosis, enrolled in a pregnancy study.

Worth noting for this clone: Other DNA sequences in this sample translate to the same CDR3. The V call is TRBV5-1, the J call TRBJ2-2; TRBD2 aligns across 8 bases. Trimming cost V 0 bases and J 0 bases; bases outside gene matches: 1. Germline V lookup: CDR1 SGHRS, CDR2 YFSETQ. This CDR3 is built from 16 residues. The CDR3 spells CASSLAGGTNTGELFF. The CDR3 bases are TGCGCCAGCAGCTTGGCGGGGGGGACGAACACCGGGGAGCTGTTTTTT.

This rearrangement joins TRBV18 to TRBJ1-6, with D maybe TRBD1 (5 bases). V gave up 2 bases and J gave up 7 bases, with 12 bases separating them. CDR1 is KGHSH and CDR2 is LQKENI in the germline V gene. The CDR3 sequence is 15 residues long. CDR3 protein: CASSPRGHGNSPLHF. The CDR3 region has the DNA TGTGCCAGCTCACCAAGGGGCCATGGGAATTCACCCCTCCACTTT.

This clone appeared a single time. The rearrangement links TRBV27 to TRBJ2-3, with 7 bases aligning to TRBD2. Trimming removed 7 bases from V and 8 bases from J; junction bases left unmatched: 9. CDR1 and CDR2 from the germline V gene are MNHEY and SMNVEV (reference sequence). This CDR3 is 13 amino acids long. The CDR3 is CASTLNPGGTQYF. The DNA for the CDR3 is TGTGCCAGCACCCTTAATCCGGGAGGTACGCAGTATTTT.

The V and J genes are TRBV28 and TRBJ2-1, with D perhaps matching TRBD2 (6 bases). V lost 6 bases and J lost 6, with 18 bases in between. The germline CDR1 and CDR2 sequences are MDHEN and SYDVKM. CDR3 length: 15 amino acids. The DNA for the CDR3 is TGTGCCAGCAGCCTACCGGGGACTGTGATCAATGAGCAGTTCTTC. The encoded protein is CASSLPGTVINEQFF.

The chain carries TRBV9 and TRBJ2-3; 9 positions match TRBD1. Per the germline V gene, CDR1 is SGDLS and CDR2 is YYNGEE. The CDR3 is made up of 14 amino acids. Losses at the gene ends were 4 bases for V and 4 bases for J; bases not matched to a gene: 4. CDR3 coding DNA: TGTGCCAGCAGCATACAGGGGGCAGCAGATACGCAGTATTTT. Translation gives CASSIQGAADTQYF.

This chain uses TRBV27 with TRBJ2-1; 8 positions match TRBD1. The CDR3 is 14 amino acids. Germline CDR1 and CDR2: MNHEY and SMNVEV (reference sequence). V shed 6 bases and J 1 base; nucleotides not matched to a gene: 2. CDR3 in DNA: TGTGCCAGCAGCAGGGGGCCGTCCTACAATGAGCAGTTCTTC. Amino acids: CASSRGPSYNEQFF.

The chain carries TRBV6-1 and TRBJ1-5, with 9 bases fitting TRBD1. After removal of 2 bases from V and 4 bases from J, the junction contained 3 bases not matched to a gene. The CDR3 length is 15 residues. The germline V gene has CDR1 MNHNS and CDR2 SASEGT. CDR3 sequence (DNA): TGTGCCAGCAGTGAAAACAGGGGGCAGAATCAGCCCCAGCATTTT. Its translation is CASSENRGQNQPQHF.